The TCR beta chain under discussion was sequenced for a study of vaccination and CD4 T cells after COVID-19. Study at large: SARS-CoV-2 PCR on nasal swabs had been positive for the convalescent patients; fewer than 10 were mild and one was severe.

Sample time point: late sampling 161 to 241 days after vaccination in a few convalescent patients. Treatment denoted: approximately 10-day PBMC culture with coronavirus spike peptide pools or control peptides (ViraFEST assay). The V segment lost 2 bases and the J segment 2 bases; nucleotides outside the gene matches: 17. In germline, CDR1 is MNHEY, CDR2 SVGEGT. This CDR3 contains 20 residues. Sequencing of the DNA from cultured CD4+ T cells was carried out with the Oncomine TCR Beta short-read assay. After culture, CD4+ T cells served as the source for genomic DNA extraction. TCRdb called the PCR reads again in MiXCR, with one record for every CDR3 protein. The data hold some 15,000 distinct CDR3 sequences, with under 55% observed a single time. Remarks on this clonotype: Its target is not known.

Sequenced here: CD4+ T cells from blood, cultured in vitro, sampled about 7 months after SARS-CoV-2 vaccination. The receptor's source is a human donor who had recovered from COVID-19. The chain is built from TRBV6-2 or TRBV6-3 and TRBJ2-5; TRBD2 matches 10 bases. CDR3 DNA: TGTGCCAGCAGTTACGTCCTAGCGGGAGTGTCTTGGTCGGGGCAAGAGACCCAGTACTTC. This translates into CASSYVLAGVSWSGQETQYF.